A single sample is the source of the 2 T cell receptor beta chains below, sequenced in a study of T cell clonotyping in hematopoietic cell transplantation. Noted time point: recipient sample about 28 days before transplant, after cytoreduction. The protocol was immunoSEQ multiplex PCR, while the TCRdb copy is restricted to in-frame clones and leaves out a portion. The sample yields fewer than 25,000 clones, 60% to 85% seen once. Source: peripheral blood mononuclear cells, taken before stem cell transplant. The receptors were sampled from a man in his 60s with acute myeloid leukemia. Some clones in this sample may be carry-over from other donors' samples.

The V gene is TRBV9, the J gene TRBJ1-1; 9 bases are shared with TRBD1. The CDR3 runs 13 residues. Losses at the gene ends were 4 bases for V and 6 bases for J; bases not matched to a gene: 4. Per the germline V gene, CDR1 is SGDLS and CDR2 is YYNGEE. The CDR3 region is CASSTGTGSEAFF. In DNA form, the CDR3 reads TGTGCCAGCAGCACGGGGACAGGGTCTGAAGCTTTCTTT.

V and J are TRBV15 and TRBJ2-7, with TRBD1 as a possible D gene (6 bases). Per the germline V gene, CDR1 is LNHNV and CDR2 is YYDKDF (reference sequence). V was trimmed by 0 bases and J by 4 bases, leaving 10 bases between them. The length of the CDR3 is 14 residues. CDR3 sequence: CATSREGHTYEQYF. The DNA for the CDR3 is TGTGCCACCAGCAGAGAGGGACATACTTACGAGCAGTACTTC. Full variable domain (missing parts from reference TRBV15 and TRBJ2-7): DAMVIQNPRYQVTQFGKPVTLSCSQTLNHNVMYWYQQKSSQAPKLLFHYYDKDFNNEADTPDNFQSRRPNTSFCFLDIRSPGLGDTAMYLCATSREGHTYEQYFGPGTRLTVT.